This TCR beta chain was sequenced in a study of T cell responses to AZD1222 COVID-19 vaccine. Only in-frame clones appear in the TCRdb table, and some are missing; sequencing was by immunoSEQ multiplex PCR. The sample yields fewer than 100,000 clones, 87% seen once. J was trimmed by 4 bases and V by 5 bases; bases with no gene match: 6. This CDR3 is 15 amino acids long. The germline V gene has CDR1 SGHAT and CDR2 FQNNGV. The chain recombines TRBV11-2 with TRBJ2-2; 8 nucleotides match TRBD1. This receptor was obtained from an adult who received the AZD1222 COVID-19 vaccine. Sequencing was performed on peripheral blood, taken 28 days after the second AZD1222 dose. The CDR3 DNA sequence: TGTGCCAGCAGCCCACCCAGGGGGCCCACCGGGGAGCTGTTTTTT. It specifies CASSPPRGPTGELFF.